This is a list of T cell receptor beta chains from one sample in a study of naive CD8 T cells in extremely preterm neonates. This table comes from immunoSEQ multiplex PCR, and its TCRdb copy is limited to in-frame clones, with some not included. The sample holds tens of thousands of clones, about 91% seen once. The sample was naive CD8+ T cells from cord blood. These receptors originate from a boy who was born preterm. CDR3s include the opening cysteine and the closing phenylalanine or tryptophan. A D gene is named only where the DNA matches it firmly. A clone size is listed for some rows: how often the clone was seen (once, few, many), or a class if it is expanded.

d_call | j_call | v_call | clone_size | cdr3_nt | cdr3_aa
NA | TRBJ1-1 | TRBV10-2 | once | TGCGCCAGCAGGGGGAACACTGAAGCTTTCTTT | CASRGNTEAFF
TRBD1 | TRBJ2-1 | TRBV5-6 | once | TGTGCCAGCAGCTTCGGGACAGGGGGCAATGAGCAGTTCTTC | CASSFGTGGNEQFF
NA | TRBJ2-7 | TRBV27 | NA | TGTGCCAGCAGTTTGGGCGGGGGCAACGAGCAGTACTTC | CASSLGGGNEQYF
TRBD2 | TRBJ2-1 | TRBV9 | few | TGTGCCAGCAGCGTAGGGACTAGCAATGAGCAGTTCTTC | CASSVGTSNEQFF
NA | TRBJ1-3 | TRBV19 | NA | TGTGCCAGTAGTATGGGGGGTTCTGGAAACACCATATATTTT | CASSMGGSGNTIYF
TRBD1 | TRBJ2-7 | TRBV9 | NA | TGTGCCAGCAGCGTATGGGGAACAGGGGGCTACGAGCAGTACTTC | CASSVWGTGGYEQYF
NA | TRBJ1-2 | TRBV5-1 | NA | TGCGCCAGCAGCTCGGGGGCGGCGGGTCGCGGCTACACCTTC | CASSSGAAGRGYTF
NA | TRBJ1-5 | TRBV27 | NA | TGTGCCAGCAGTCCACAGGGTCAGCCCCAGCATTTT | CASSPQGQPQHF
TRBD2 | TRBJ2-1 | TRBV6-5 | NA | TGTGCCAGCCCTAGCGGGGGGCGCAATGAGCAGTTCTTC | CASPSGGRNEQFF
TRBD2 | TRBJ2-7 | TRBV10-2 | NA | TGCGCCAGCAGTGGGACTAGCTCCTACGAGCAGTACTTC | CASSGTSSYEQYF
TRBD1 | TRBJ1-5 | TRBV19 | NA | TGTGCCAGTAGTATGGGTGACAGGGGAGATCAGCCCCAGCATTTT | CASSMGDRGDQPQHF
NA | TRBJ1-2 | TRBV30 | NA | TGTGCCTGGAGACCTAGGGGGGCATATGGCTACACCTTC | CAWRPRGAYGYTF
NA | TRBJ1-6 | TRBV7-9 | NA | TGTGCCAGCAGCTTAGACTCCTATAATTCACCCCTCCACTTT | CASSLDSYNSPLHF
NA | TRBJ2-7 | TRBV5-1 | NA | TGCGCCAGCAGCTTGGCGGTCAGCTCCTACGAGCAGTACTTC | CASSLAVSSYEQYF
TRBD2 | TRBJ2-1 | TRBV4-2 | NA | TGTGCCAGCAGCCAACCAACTAGCGGGGGGGCGCCCTACAATGAGCAGTTCTTC | CASSQPTSGGAPYNEQFF
TRBD1 | TRBJ1-2 | TRBV11-2 | NA | TGTGCCAGCAGCTTGGGACAGGGGTATGGCTACACCTTC | CASSLGQGYGYTF
TRBD1 | TRBJ2-2 | TRBV4-2 | NA | TGTGCCAGCAGCCGAGCCGGGACAGGGGGCACCGGGGAGCTGTTTTTT | CASSRAGTGGTGELFF
TRBD1 | TRBJ2-7 | TRBV18 | NA | TGTGCCAGTTTCCGGGACAGCTCCTACGAGCAGTACTTC | CASFRDSSYEQYF
NA | TRBJ2-7 | TRBV6-6 | NA | TGTGCCAGCAGTTACTCCCTGTACGAGCAGTACTTC | CASSYSLYEQYF
NA | TRBJ2-2 | TRBV9 | NA | TGTGCCAGCAGCGAGACTAGCACCGGGGAGCTGTTTTTT | CASSETSTGELFF
NA | TRBJ2-5 | TRBV7-7 | NA | TGTGCTAGCAGCTTAGCGATCGGGGAGACCCAGTACTTC | CASSLAIGETQYF
TRBD1 | TRBJ2-5 | TRBV10-3 | NA | TGTGCCATCAGTGAGTCGGGACAGGGGGCGGAGACCCAGTACTTC | CAISESGQGAETQYF
TRBD1 | TRBJ1-4 | TRBV27 | NA | TGTGCCAGCAGAGTGACAGGGGCGAATGAAAAACTGTTTTTT | CASRVTGANEKLFF
NA | TRBJ1-6 | TRBV27 | NA | TGTGCCAGCAGTTTACAAAATTCACCCCTCCACTTT | CASSLQNSPLHF
NA | TRBJ2-2 | TRBV27 | NA | TGTGCCAGCAGTTTCAGCGGGGAGCTGTTTTTT | CASSFSGELFF
NA | TRBJ2-7 | TRBV27 | NA | TGTGCCAGCAGTCCGGACACCTACGAGCAGTACTTC | CASSPDTYEQYF
NA | TRBJ1-2 | TRBV29-1 | NA | TGCAGCGTTGGGGGGGCTGGCTACACCTTC | CSVGGAGYTF
TRBD1 | TRBJ2-4 | TRBV27 | NA | TGTGCCAGCAGTCCATTCGGGACAGGCTCAAACATTCAGTACTTC | CASSPFGTGSNIQYF
NA | TRBJ1-6 | TRBV9 | NA | TGTGCCAGCAGCGTAGGGGGCGCTTCACCCCTCCACTTT | CASSVGGASPLHF
NA | TRBJ1-2 | TRBV6-5 | once | TGTGCCAGCAGTTACCGTCAGGAAAGTGGCTACACCTTC | CASSYRQESGYTF
NA | TRBJ2-1 | TRBV5-4 | NA | TGTGCCAGCAGCTTGCGGGGGTACAATGAGCAGTTCTTC | CASSLRGYNEQFF
NA | TRBJ1-5 | TRBV30 | NA | TGTGCCTGGAGTGATGTGGGGGCTCAGCCCCAGCATTTT | CAWSDVGAQPQHF
NA | TRBJ1-5 | TRBV27 | NA | TGTGCCAGCAGTTTGAAGGGATGGGGCAATCAGCCCCAGCATTTT | CASSLKGWGNQPQHF
NA | TRBJ2-4 | TRBV19 | NA | TGTGCCAGTCAGGGGTTAGCCAAAAACATTCAGTACTTC | CASQGLAKNIQYF
NA | TRBJ2-1 | TRBV5-6 | NA | TGTGCCAGCAGCTTGACACTAACGTACAATGAGCAGTTCTTC | CASSLTLTYNEQFF
NA | TRBJ1-1 | TRBV11-3 | NA | TGTGCCAGCAGCTTAGCAGGGAACACTGAAGCTTTCTTT | CASSLAGNTEAFF
TRBD1 | TRBJ1-1 | TRBV4-3 | NA | TGCGCCAGCAGCCAAGATGGGACAGGGGGCACTGAAGCTTTCTTT | CASSQDGTGGTEAFF
NA | TRBJ2-1 | TRBV5-1 | NA | TGCGCCAGCAGCAGGGGGAATGAGCAGTTCTTC | CASSRGNEQFF
TRBD1 | TRBJ2-2 | TRBV5-4 | NA | TGTGCCAGCAGCTTTAGGACAGGGGGCACCGGGGAGCTGTTTTTT | CASSFRTGGTGELFF
NA | TRBJ1-5 | TRBV27 | NA | TGTGCCAGCAGTTTAGGGCTTAATCAGCCCCAGCATTTT | CASSLGLNQPQHF
NA | TRBJ2-6 | TRBV5-1 | NA | TGCGCCAGCAGCTCAACTGGGGCCAACGTCCTGACTTTC | CASSSTGANVLTF
TRBD1 | TRBJ2-1 | TRBV7-3 | NA | TGTGCCAGCAGCCCAGGGACAGGCTACAATGAGCAGTTCTTC | CASSPGTGYNEQFF
NA | TRBJ2-7 | TRBV13 | NA | TGTGCCAGCAGCTTAGGGACAGCCTACGAGCAGTACTTC | CASSLGTAYEQYF
NA | TRBJ2-1 | TRBV19 | NA | TGTGCCAGTAGTATAGGGAGCTCCTACAATGAGCAGTTCTTC | CASSIGSSYNEQFF
NA | TRBJ1-5 | TRBV5-1 | NA | TGCGCCAGCAGCTTGGCGGGGGGCAATCAGCCCCAGCATTTT | CASSLAGGNQPQHF
TRBD2 | TRBJ2-2 | TRBV27 | NA | TGTGCCAGCAGTCTCCGGACTAGCGGCACCGGGGAGCTGTTTTTT | CASSLRTSGTGELFF
NA | TRBJ2-5 | TRBV4-2 | NA | TGTGCCAGCAGCCAAGATCGGGGGGAGACCCAGTACTTC | CASSQDRGETQYF
TRBD1 | TRBJ2-1 | TRBV23-1 | once | TGCGCCAGCAGTCAATCGGACAGGGACAATGAGCAGTTCTTC | CASSQSDRDNEQFF
NA | TRBJ2-5 | TRBV7-6 | NA | TGTGCCAGCAGCTTAGGGCCGGGGGGCCGGGAGACCCAGTACTTC | CASSLGPGGRETQYF
NA | TRBJ2-1 | TRBV19 | NA | TGTGCCAGTAGTATAGCTTCCTACAATGAGCAGTTCTTC | CASSIASYNEQFF
TRBD1 | TRBJ2-7 | TRBV29-1 | NA | TGCAGCGTTGGGACAGGGGGTTACGAGCAGTACTTC | CSVGTGGYEQYF
TRBD1 | TRBJ1-1 | TRBV2 | NA | TGTGCCAGCAGTTGGATGACAGGGGCGAACACTGAAGCTTTCTTT | CASSWMTGANTEAFF
NA | TRBJ1-3 | TRBV30 | NA | TGTGCCTGGAGTGGGGGGGCTGGAAACACCATATATTTT | CAWSGGAGNTIYF